The next 24 T cell receptor beta chains were all read from a single sample in a study of shared clonotypes between healthy human individuals. Assay used: immunoSEQ multiplex PCR; TCRdb lists only in-frame clones, some missing. Of a few million clones listed, over 85% are singletons. CD45RO-negative CD8 cells positively selected for CCR7 made up the naive population, which excluded terminally differentiated effector memory CD45RA+ cells. The specimen was naive CD8+ T cells from PBMCs. Receptors were obtained from a man aged 18 to 35 in good health. Some clones in this sample may be carry-over from other donors' samples.

This sequence joins TRBV7-2 and TRBJ2-1; TRBD1 agrees at 7 bases. The CDR3 runs to 18 residues. Germline V CDR1 and CDR2: SGHTA, FQGNSA. V gave up 5 bases and J gave up 0 bases; unmatched junction bases: 13. The CDR3 DNA sequence: TGTGCCAGCAGCCTGGATTCGACAGGGCCGAGCTCCTACAATGAGCAGTTCTTC. Its translation: CASSLDSTGPSSYNEQFF.

The rearrangement joins TRBV7-9 to TRBJ2-7; perhaps TRBD2 as D (5 bases). Germline values: CDR1 SEHNR, CDR2 FQNEAQ (reference sequence). The CDR3 spans 14 residues. With 4 bases removed from V and 1 base from J, the gap between germline ends came to 11 bases. CDR3 DNA: TGTGCCAGCAGCTCGACCAGAGGGTCCTACGAGCAGTACTTC. It codes for CASSSTRGSYEQYF. Looking up the rest from reference TRBV7-9 and TRBJ2-7 gives the full variable domain: DTGVSQNPRHKITKRGQNVTFRCDPISEHNRLYWYRQTLGQGPEFLTYFQNEAQLEKSRLLSDRFSAERPKGSFSTLEIQRTEQGDSAMYLCASSSTRGSYEQYFGPGTRLTVT.

The chain links TRBV9 to TRBJ2-1; maybe TRBD2 (6 bases). With 2 bases removed from V and 5 bases from J, the gap between germline ends came to 14 bases. The CDR3 length is 15 residues. Germline V gene lookup returns CDR1 SGDLS and CDR2 YYNGEE. CDR3 sequence reads: CASSVYSGENNEQFF. In DNA form, the CDR3 reads TGTGCCAGCAGCGTTTATAGCGGAGAAAACAATGAGCAGTTCTTC.

The rearrangement uses TRBV7-9 and TRBJ2-1; D is ambiguous. The germline V and J ends were trimmed by 4 bases and 4 bases, with 11 bases remaining between them. Per germline, CDR1 SEHNR and CDR2 FQNEAQ (reference sequence). CDR3 length: 14 amino acids. CDR3 amino acids: CASSSNGQYNEQFF. In DNA form, the CDR3 reads TGTGCCAGCAGCTCGAACGGTCAGTACAATGAGCAGTTCTTC.

This clone was counted a single time. CDR3 sequence (DNA): TGTGCCAGCAGCCGGTTACTAGCGGGAGGGTCAGACGAGCAGTACTTC. Translated: CASSRLLAGGSDEQYF. This chain joins TRBV7-8 and TRBJ2-7, with TRBD2 identical over 13 bases. The ends lost 5 bases at V and 5 bases at J; junction bases unmatched: 9. Looked up from germline, CDR1 is SGHVS and CDR2 is FQNEAQ. CDR3 length: 16 amino acids.

This sequence joins TRBV30 and TRBJ1-5, with D perhaps TRBD1 (5 bases). The CDR3 length is 13 residues. The V and J ends lost 0 bases and 7 bases respectively, with 10 bases between them. From germline, CDR1 is GTSNPN and CDR2 SVGIG (reference sequence). CDR3 residues: CAWSVDGGQPQHF. CDR3 DNA sequence: TGTGCCTGGAGTGTGGACGGGGGGCAGCCCCAGCATTTT.

The chain recombines TRBV7-9 with TRBJ2-7, with 11 bases identical to TRBD2. CDR1 and CDR2 (germline): SEHNR, FQNEAQ (reference sequence). V shed 3 bases and J 2 bases; nucleotides not matched to a gene: 12. This CDR3 region has 18 residues. Written as DNA, the CDR3 is TGTGCCAGCAGCTTCCTCACTAGCGGGAGTCTAATAACCTACGAGCAGTACTTC. This encodes CASSFLTSGSLITYEQYF.

The chain employs TRBV27 and TRBJ2-7; the match to TRBD2 covers 7 bases. The CDR3 spans 13 residues. Germline V gives CDR1 MNHEY, CDR2 SMNVEV (reference sequence). The V gene end was trimmed by 6 bases and the J gene end by 3 bases; junction bases not matched to a gene: 5. CDR3 region: CASSPAGRYEQYF. The CDR3 nucleotides are TGTGCCAGCAGCCCAGCGGGGCGCTACGAGCAGTACTTC.

J is TRBJ2-7 and V is TRBV7-2; the match to TRBD2 covers 9 bases. The V gene's germline CDR1 is SGHTA and CDR2 FQGNSA. V was clipped by 0 bases and J by 6 bases; unmatched bases: 12. This CDR3 region has 17 residues. The CDR3 coding sequence is TGTGCCAGCAGCTTAGCGCCCGCGGGAGGGCCCCCCCTCGAGCAGTACTTC. This translates into CASSLAPAGGPPLEQYF.

Comments on this clone: The same CDR3 can be traced to other DNA sequences in this sample. The gene calls are TRBV18 and TRBJ2-1, with unresolved D. CDR3 length: 14 amino acids. Germline lookup yields CDR1 KGHSH and CDR2 LQKENI. The V and J ends lost 0 bases and 4 bases respectively, with 7 bases between them. CDR3 in DNA: TGTGCCAGCTCACCACCGGGTCTGTACAATGAGCAGTTCTTC. Its translation: CASSPPGLYNEQFF.

The V gene is TRBV6-6, the J gene TRBJ2-7; 8 bases align to TRBD2. J gave up 3 bases and V 5 bases, and 9 bases lay outside the gene matches. The CDR3 extends over 15 amino acids. Per the germline V gene, CDR1 is MNHNY and CDR2 is SVGAGI (reference sequence). CDR3 region: CASSDQSGSIYEQYF. The CDR3 DNA reads as TGTGCCAGCAGTGACCAGAGCGGGAGTATCTACGAGCAGTACTTC.

This chain uses TRBV5-8 with TRBJ1-5, with 7 positions matching TRBD1. V lost 3 bases, J lost 3 bases, and 6 bases stayed unmatched. CDR3 size: 15 residues. Germline V gene sequence: CDR1 SGHTS, CDR2 YDEGEE. The CDR3 coding sequence is TGTGCCAGCAGCTCAGGACAGGCTGACAATCAGCCCCAGCATTTT. This codes for CASSSGQADNQPQHF.

The gene calls are TRBV6-1 and TRBJ2-5; 9 nucleotides match TRBD2. V was clipped by 4 bases and J by 4 bases; unmatched bases: 4. The CDR3 sequence is 14 residues long. The germline CDR1 and CDR2 sequences are MNHNS and SASEGT. CDR3 sequence: CASSGGLARETQYF. The CDR3 DNA sequence: TGTGCCAGCAGTGGAGGACTAGCGAGAGAGACCCAGTACTTC.

This clone was found a few times. The same CDR3 also results from other DNA sequences found in this sample. The rearrangement uses TRBV4-1 and TRBJ1-1, with D uncertain. The germline V gene has CDR1 MGHRA and CDR2 YSYEKL. Trimming stripped 3 bases from V and 2 bases from J, with 7 bases between. This CDR3 is 13 amino acids long. Here the CDR3 reads CASSQGGNTEAFF. DNA of the CDR3: TGCGCCAGCAGCCAGGGCGGAAACACTGAAGCTTTCTTT.

This clone appeared once. V is TRBV7-9 and J is TRBJ2-1; D is possibly TRBD2 (6 bases). Germline CDR1 reads SEHNR; CDR2 reads FQNEAQ (reference sequence). The ends were cut back, 1 base at V and 10 bases at J, with 11 bases in the middle. This CDR3 has 13 amino acids. For the CDR3, the DNA is TGTGCCAGCAGCTTAGGACGAGGAGGGGAGCAGTTCTTC. Translated: CASSLGRGGEQFF. Using reference TRBV7-9 and TRBJ2-1 for the parts outside the CDR3, the full variable domain is DTGVSQNPRHKITKRGQNVTFRCDPISEHNRLYWYRQTLGQGPEFLTYFQNEAQLEKSRLLSDRFSAERPKGSFSTLEIQRTEQGDSAMYLCASSLGRGGEQFFGPGTRLTVL.

The chain is built from TRBV11-2 and TRBJ2-1; D gene unclear. Looked up from germline, CDR1 is SGHAT and CDR2 is FQNNGV. This CDR3 has 16 residues. The V end was cut by 1 base, the J end by 1 base, with 11 bases between. CDR3 amino acids: CASSLGVLRSYNEQFF. CDR3 nucleotides: TGTGCCAGCAGCTTAGGGGTTTTACGGTCCTACAATGAGCAGTTCTTC.

The chain joins TRBV7-9 to TRBJ2-3; 14 bases map to TRBD2. The J segment lost 2 bases and the V segment lost 4 bases, leaving 8 bases of the junction unmatched. CDR1 is SEHNR and CDR2 is FQNEAQ in the germline V gene (reference sequence). CDR3 length: 18 amino acids. The CDR3 protein is CASSSRTSGRPTTDTQYF. CDR3 coding DNA: TGTGCCAGCAGCTCCAGGACTAGCGGGAGGCCCACCACAGATACGCAGTATTTT.

The genes are TRBV7-9 and TRBJ2-7, with no clear D. Deletions cut 2 bases from V and 0 bases from J, with 11 bases between. Looked up from germline, CDR1 is SEHNR and CDR2 is FQNEAQ (reference sequence). CDR3 size: 15 residues. Here the CDR3 DNA reads TGTGCCAGCAGCTTACGGGCAGACATCTCCTACGAGCAGTACTTC. Its protein product is CASSLRADISYEQYF.

The chain links TRBV14 to TRBJ1-1; D gene uncertain. There are 12 residues in the CDR3. Trimming stripped 4 bases from V and 5 bases from J, with 8 bases between. Germline CDR1 and CDR2: SGHDN and FVKESK. CDR3 bases: TGTGCCAGCAGCCCTCAGAGGACTGAAGCTTTCTTT. Amino acid sequence: CASSPQRTEAFF.

Details on this clone: The sample has other DNA sequences that encode this CDR3 too. The chain joins TRBV19 to TRBJ1-1; D uncertain. The CDR3 has 12 residues. Germline values: CDR1 LNHDA, CDR2 SQIVND (reference sequence). V gave up 3 bases and J gave up 4 bases, with 6 bases separating them. CDR3 residues: CASSIGSTEAFF. The CDR3 DNA reads TGTGCCAGTAGTATCGGCAGCACTGAAGCTTTCTTT.

The CDR3 sequence is CASSYGIRISGNTIYF. The CDR3 coding sequence is TGTGCCAGCAGTTACGGGATCAGGATCTCTGGAAACACCATATATTTT. The chain couples TRBV6-6 to TRBJ1-3; D is unresolved. Trimming took off 2 bases at V and 0 bases at J, with 11 bases between the two ends. The germline V gene encodes CDR1 MNHNY and CDR2 SVGAGI (reference sequence). CDR3 size: 16 residues.

Details on this clone: Other DNA sequences of this sample code for an identical CDR3. This chain links TRBV9 with TRBJ2-3; 7 bases align to TRBD2. The junction had 4 bases not matched to a gene; V was cut back by 3 bases and J by 0 bases. The CDR3 spans 15 residues. CDR1 and CDR2 from the germline V gene are SGDLS and YYNGEE. CDR3 sequence: CASSASGTSTDTQYF. CDR3 DNA: TGTGCCAGCAGCGCTAGCGGTACCAGCACAGATACGCAGTATTTT.

The rearrangement links TRBV2 to TRBJ2-7; 9 bases are a match to TRBD1. The germline CDR1 and CDR2 sequences are SNHLY and FYNNEI. Trimming removed 4 bases from V and 2 bases from J; junction bases left unmatched: 6. This CDR3 is built from 15 residues. For the CDR3, the DNA is TGTGCCAGCAGTGTATTGGGACAGGGACCCTACGAGCAGTACTTC. Translating gives CASSVLGQGPYEQYF.

The chain has TRBV7-9 and TRBJ1-3; TRBD1 is a possible D gene (5 bases). The CDR3 has 12 amino acids. Germline CDR1 and CDR2: SEHNR and FQNEAQ (reference sequence). Trimming cost V 4 bases and J 4 bases, with 5 bases left between them. The CDR3 sequence is CASSWGGNTIYF. The CDR3 DNA follows: TGTGCCAGCAGCTGGGGGGGAAACACCATATATTTT.